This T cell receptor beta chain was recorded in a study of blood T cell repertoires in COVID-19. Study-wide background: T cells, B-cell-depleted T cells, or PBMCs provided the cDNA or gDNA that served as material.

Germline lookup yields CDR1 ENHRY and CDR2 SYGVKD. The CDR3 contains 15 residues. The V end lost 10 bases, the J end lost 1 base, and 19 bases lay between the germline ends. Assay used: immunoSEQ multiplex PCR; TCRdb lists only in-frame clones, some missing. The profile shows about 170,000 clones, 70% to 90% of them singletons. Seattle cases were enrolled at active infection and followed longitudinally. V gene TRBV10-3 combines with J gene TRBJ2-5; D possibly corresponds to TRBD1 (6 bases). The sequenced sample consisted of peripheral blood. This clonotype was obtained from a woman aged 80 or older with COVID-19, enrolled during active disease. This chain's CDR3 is CAKRDNIHRQETQYF. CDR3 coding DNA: TGTGCCAAACGGGACAACATTCACCGCCAAGAGACCCAGTACTTC.